Below are 17 T cell receptor beta chains sequenced from a single sample in a study of graft-versus-host responses after intestinal transplantation. Repertoires were generated with immunoSEQ multiplex PCR, while TCRdb's copy carries only in-frame clones and drops some. The table records more than 95,000 clones, just over 90% of them present only once. These receptors' antigens are unknown. The sequenced sample was unstimulated CD4+ T cells sorted from spleen or lymph node cells, obtained before intestinal transplant. These receptors all come from a human donor who received an intestinal transplant.

The V and J genes are TRBV19 and TRBJ1-1, with a tentative D call TRBD1 (5 bases). Per germline, CDR1 LNHDA and CDR2 SQIVND (reference sequence). This CDR3 has 15 residues. Trimming took 4 bases from V and 3 from J, leaving 15 bases between them. CDR3 region: CASSNNPPRDTEAFF. In nucleotides, the CDR3 is TGTGCCAGTAGTAACAATCCCCCCAGGGACACTGAAGCTTTCTTT. The full variable domain, with the rest looked up from reference TRBV19 and TRBJ1-1, is DGGITQSPKYLFRKEGQNVTLSCEQNLNHDAMYWYRQDPGQGLRLIYYSQIVNDFQKGDIAEGYSVSREKKESFPLTVTSAQKNPTAFYLCASSNNPPRDTEAFFGQGTRLTVV.

V is TRBV5-6 and J is TRBJ2-2; 7 bases are a match to TRBD1. With V trimmed by 5 bases and J by 0 bases, 4 bases remained unmatched. This CDR3 has 15 amino acids. The germline CDR1 and CDR2 sequences are SGHDT and YYEEEE. Written as DNA, the CDR3 is TGTGCCAGCAGTTCGCAGGGGGCGAACACCGGGGAGCTGTTTTTT. It is translated as CASSSQGANTGELFF.

The chain has TRBV12-5 and TRBJ2-3; 9 nucleotides agree with TRBD2. CDR1 and CDR2 (germline): LGHNT, FRNRAP. V shed 5 bases and J 4 bases; nucleotides not matched to a gene: 13. The CDR3 totals 17 residues. CDR3 sequence: CASGPPLWRGGADTQYF. Here the CDR3 DNA reads TGTGCTAGTGGTCCACCCCTCTGGCGGGGGGGGGCAGATACGCAGTATTTT.

This clone was observed a handful of times. V usage is TRBV11-2 and J usage is TRBJ2-3, with TRBD2 matching 9 bases. Germline trimming cut 5 bases from V and 5 bases from J; bases unmatched to any gene: 5. The CDR3 covers 14 residues. CDR1 is SGHAT and CDR2 is FQNNGV in the germline V gene. Here the CDR3 DNA reads TGTGCCAGCAGCGCGGGACTAGCTTTAGATACGCAGTATTTT. It yields the protein CASSAGLALDTQYF.

The genes are TRBV5-1 and TRBJ2-1; D is perhaps TRBD1 (6 bases). CDR3 length: 14 residues. V lost 4 bases to trimming and J lost 7 bases, with 15 bases between them. Germline lookup yields CDR1 SGHRS and CDR2 YFSETQ. CDR3 bases: TGCGCCAGCAGCGCCCGGACAGTCCCAAATGAGCAGTTCTTC. Residues: CASSARTVPNEQFF.

The rearrangement joins TRBV7-2 to TRBJ2-7; D ambiguous. The CDR3 is 12 residues long. Trimming stripped 5 bases from V and 3 bases from J, with 8 bases between. Germline loops: CDR1 SGHTA, CDR2 FQGNSA. CDR3: CASSIRVYEQYF. The CDR3 nucleotides read TGTGCCAGCAGCATCCGGGTCTACGAGCAGTACTTC.

V gene TRBV28 combines with J gene TRBJ1-5; D perhaps matches TRBD1 (5 bases). The germline gives CDR1 MDHEN, CDR2 SYDVKM. Trimming removed 2 bases from V and 2 bases from J, with 13 bases in between. The CDR3 loop spans 16 amino acids. The CDR3 sequence is CASSLLLGGGNQPQHF. The CDR3 DNA follows: TGTGCCAGCAGTTTACTGTTGGGGGGTGGCAATCAGCCCCAGCATTTT.

The chain employs TRBV5-1 and TRBJ2-3; a possible D gene is TRBD2 (6 bases). The CDR3 contains 13 residues. V lost 4 bases and J 4 bases, leaving 10 bases between the germline ends. CDR1 is SGHRS and CDR2 is YFSETQ in the germline V gene. The DNA for the CDR3 is TGCGCCAGCAGCGGGGGGTGGTCAGATACGCAGTATTTT. Its protein product is CASSGGWSDTQYF.

This chain links TRBV9 with TRBJ1-2; possible D gene TRBD1, 6 bases. CDR3 length: 18 amino acids. The germline gives CDR1 SGDLS, CDR2 YYNGEE. The V end lost 3 bases, the J end lost 0 bases, and 21 bases lay between the germline ends. The CDR3 DNA follows: TGTGCCAGCAGCGATTCATGGACAGTTACCCAAACTAACTATGGCTACACCTTC. It is translated as CASSDSWTVTQTNYGYTF. The variable domain in full, completed from reference TRBV9 and TRBJ1-2, reads DSGVTQTPKHLITATGQRVTLRCSPRSGDLSVYWYQQSLDQGLQFLIQYYNGEERAKGNILERFSAQQFPDLHSELNLSSLELGDSALYFCASSDSWTVTQTNYGYTFGSGTRLTVV.

This chain joins TRBV7-6 and TRBJ2-7, with D tentatively TRBD2 (5 bases). The germline gives CDR1 SGHVS, CDR2 FNYEAQ. V was pared by 1 base and J by 5 bases, with 12 bases between. The CDR3 contains 14 residues. The CDR3 DNA is TGTGCCAGCAGCTTAGGTATCGCGGGCCACGAGCAGTACTTC. Amino acids: CASSLGIAGHEQYF.

This rearrangement joins TRBV7-9 to TRBJ1-2, with 8 bases lining up with TRBD1. V lost 3 bases, J lost 4 bases, and 4 bases stayed unmatched. Germline V gene data show CDR1 as SEHNR and CDR2 as FQNEAQ (reference sequence). There are 14 residues in the CDR3. CDR3 DNA: TGTGCCAGCAGCTTCAGGACAGGGTTCTATGGCTACACCTTC. This sequence encodes CASSFRTGFYGYTF. Full variable domain (outside the CDR3, taken from reference TRBV7-9 and TRBJ1-2): DTGVSQNPRHKITKRGQNVTFRCDPISEHNRLYWYRQTLGQGPEFLTYFQNEAQLEKSRLLSDRFSAERPKGSFSTLEIQRTEQGDSAMYLCASSFRTGFYGYTFGSGTRLTVV.

CDR3 loop: CSAPVSGYTF. Written as DNA, the CDR3 is TGCAGTGCCCCCGTTAGTGGCTACACCTTC. The chain carries TRBV20-1 and TRBJ1-2; D remains ambiguous. V lost 6 bases and J 7 bases, leaving 9 bases between the germline ends. Germline lookup yields CDR1 DFQATT and CDR2 SNEGSKA (reference sequence). CDR3 size: 10 residues.

The chain joins TRBV6-1 to TRBJ2-7, with a possible D match to TRBD2 (6 bases). Germline-derived CDR1 and CDR2 are MNHNS and SASEGT. The CDR3 has 13 residues. The V end lost 8 bases, the J end lost 3 bases, and 14 bases lay between the germline ends. CDR3 coding DNA: TGTGCCAGCGGGCTCGGAGGGTTCTACGAGCAGTACTTC. It translates to CASGLGGFYEQYF.

The V and J genes are TRBV6-5 and TRBJ2-1, with D tentatively TRBD1 (5 bases). This CDR3 is built from 12 residues. V lost 5 bases and J 4 bases, leaving 6 bases between the germline ends. Looked up from germline, CDR1 is MNHEY and CDR2 is SVGAGI. The CDR3 sequence is CASSGQYNEQFF. For the CDR3, the DNA is TGTGCCAGCAGTGGACAATACAATGAGCAGTTCTTC.

This chain links TRBV6-5 with TRBJ1-5; 8 bases align to TRBD1. The CDR3 consists of 15 residues. The germline gives CDR1 MNHEY, CDR2 SVGAGI. V was pared by 6 bases and J by 0 bases, with 4 bases of the junction left unmatched. Here the CDR3 reads CASSRQGNSNQPQHF. The CDR3 DNA reads TGTGCCAGCAGCCGACAGGGGAATAGCAATCAGCCCCAGCATTTT.

This sequence joins TRBV2 and TRBJ2-1; TRBD2 matches 12 bases. The ends lost 6 bases at V and 5 bases at J; junction bases unmatched: 8. The CDR3 contains 16 residues. Germline loops: CDR1 SNHLY, CDR2 FYNNEI. As DNA, the CDR3 is TGTGCCAGCAGCCATATGGGACTAGCGGGCAACAATGAGCAGTTCTTC. Residues: CASSHMGLAGNNEQFF.

The chain couples TRBV29-1 to TRBJ2-7; possible D gene TRBD2, 6 bases. Germline CDR1 is SQVTM and CDR2 is ANQGSEA. The V and J ends lost 4 bases and 9 bases respectively, with 19 bases between them. This CDR3 has 13 residues. CDR3 nucleotides: TGCAGCGTTGCGTGGGACTCTCCTACCGGGCAGTACTTC. This encodes CSVAWDSPTGQYF.